This T cell receptor (beta chain) is from a study of cytomegalovirus exposure and HLA in healthy donors. Overall study results and limits: In a later analysis, TCR beta V- and J-gene trimming was associated with a missense DCLRE1C variant. Confirmation was obtained in vitro that three CMV-associated chains are specific for CMV antigens. An analysis done earlier found most TCR beta V segments productive about 87% or about 30% of the time.

Everyone who donated was a healthy bone marrow donor. This clone was seen once. Its antigen is currently unknown. Unmatched junction bases numbered 7, after V lost 3 bases and J lost 5 bases. The CDR3 has 15 amino acids. The germline V gene has CDR1 SEHNR and CDR2 FQNEAQ (reference sequence). A multiplex PCR was run with 60 Vbeta primers and 13 Jbeta primers. TCRdb's copy holds only in-frame clones and misses some; the assay was immunoSEQ multiplex PCR. This table holds about 190,000 clones, around 85% found once. This sequence joins TRBV7-9 and TRBJ1-2, with 9 bases fitting TRBD1. This TCR was recovered from a man aged 35 to 55 in good health and CMV-seropositive. The source material was PBMCs. The CDR3 DNA follows: TGTGCCAGCAGCTTTGTTGGGACAGGGAATTATGGCTACACCTTC. Encoded protein: CASSFVGTGNYGYTF.